This is a list of T cell receptor beta chains from one sample in a study of spatial heterogeneity in lung cancer. TCRdb redid the calling of the 5' RACE reads with MiXCR, one entry per CDR3 protein. Of about 100,000 distinct CDR3 sequences in the sample, 4% to 4.5% were seen once. The sample was lung tumor tissue, taken at surgery. These TCRs come from a male donor with early-stage non-small cell lung cancer. The CDR3 runs from the conserved cysteine through the conserved F or W. Fields, in order: CDR3 length, V gene, D gene, J gene, clone size, CDR3 protein, CDR3 DNA. D genes are given only for firm matches. Size values are once, few and many counts, or a class for expanded clones, and some rows have none.

14,TRBV12-3/TRBV12-4,-,TRBJ2-5,many,CASSLELLLETQYF,TGTGCCAGCAGTTTAGAACTGCTTTTAGAGACCCAGTACTTC
15,TRBV27,-,TRBJ2-3,many,CASSITNYLTDTQYF,TGTGCCAGCAGTATTACTAATTACCTCACAGATACGCAGTATTTT
16,TRBV28,-,TRBJ1-5,many,CASSLGGHELNQPQHF,TGTGCCAGCAGTTTAGGCGGCCACGAACTAAATCAGCCCCAGCATTTT
15,TRBV5-5,-,TRBJ2-1,many,CASSHKGENHNEQFF,TGTGCCAGCAGCCACAAGGGAGAAAATCACAATGAGCAGTTCTTC
14,TRBV11-1,-,TRBJ2-5,many,CASSLVADQETQYF,TGTGCCAGCAGCTTAGTCGCGGACCAAGAGACCCAGTACTTC
15,TRBV12-3/TRBV12-4,-,TRBJ2-5,many,CASSLVGGISETQYF,TGTGCCAGCAGTTTAGTTGGCGGGATATCGGAGACCCAGTACTTC
15,TRBV10-3,TRBD2,TRBJ2-3,-,CAISGTSGGADTQYF,TGTGCCATCAGTGGGACTAGCGGGGGTGCAGATACGCAGTATTTT
17,TRBV7-6,-,TRBJ2-5,-,CASRQSPAAAAQETQYF,TGTGCCAGCAGGCAATCTCCCGCGGCGGCAGCCCAAGAGACCCAGTACTTC
15,TRBV9,-,TRBJ2-6,many,CASSVAGSGANVLTF,TGTGCCAGCAGCGTAGCTGGCTCTGGGGCCAACGTCCTGACTTTC
14,TRBV18,-,TRBJ2-7,-,CASSPQPGTYEQYF,TGTGCCAGCTCACCACAACCGGGAACCTACGAGCAGTACTTC
13,TRBV19,-,TRBJ2-1,-,CASSIAKGSEQFF,TGTGCCAGTAGTATAGCGAAGGGATCTGAGCAGTTCTTC
16,TRBV4-1,-,TRBJ1-5,few,CASSSRLGSSNQPQHF,TGCGCCAGCAGCTCTCGCCTAGGTAGTAGCAATCAGCCCCAGCATTTT
14,TRBV6-6,-,TRBJ2-2,many,CASRSGTNTGELFF,TGTGCCAGCAGGTCCGGGACGAACACCGGGGAGCTGTTTTTT
16,TRBV6-1,-,TRBJ1-5,many,CASSDRPQGSNQPQHF,TGTGCCAGCAGTGACCGACCCCAGGGGAGCAATCAGCCCCAGCATTTT
17,TRBV7-9,-,TRBJ2-6,many,CASSPLSLESGANVLTF,TGTGCCAGCAGCCCTCTCTCGTTGGAGTCTGGGGCCAACGTCCTGACTTTC
15,TRBV28,-,TRBJ2-7,few,CASSFPGLHPYEQYF,TGTGCCAGCAGTTTCCCCGGACTTCACCCCTACGAGCAGTACTTC
15,TRBV6-5,-,TRBJ2-1,many,CASSYSRGSYNEQFF,TGTGCCAGCAGTTACTCCAGGGGCTCCTACAATGAGCAGTTCTTC
14,TRBV27,TRBD2,TRBJ2-5,-,CASSGLAGGYTQYF,TGTGCCAGCAGTGGACTAGCGGGAGGGTATACCCAGTACTTC
16,TRBV13,TRBD2,TRBJ2-5,many,CASSRRLAGGGETQYF,TGTGCCAGCAGCCGCAGACTAGCGGGAGGTGGAGAGACCCAGTACTTC
13,TRBV10-3,-,TRBJ1-5,many,CAIAQGSSQPQHF,TGTGCCATCGCCCAGGGAAGCAGTCAGCCCCAGCATTTT
14,TRBV12-3/TRBV12-4,TRBD1,TRBJ2-2,many,CASTRTGNTGELFF,TGTGCCAGCACCCGGACAGGGAACACCGGGGAGCTGTTTTTT
17,TRBV11-2,-,TRBJ2-3,many,CASSLVHGTHPTDTQYF,TGTGCCAGCAGCTTAGTTCACGGGACTCACCCCACAGATACGCAGTATTTT
15,TRBV20-1,-,TRBJ1-1,many,CSARYTGQPNTEAFF,TGCAGTGCTAGATACACCGGACAGCCGAACACTGAAGCTTTCTTT
15,TRBV7-2,TRBD2,TRBJ2-7,many,CASSLTSGTNYEQYF,TGTGCCAGCAGCCTGACTAGCGGGACCAATTACGAGCAGTACTTC
14,TRBV6-5,-,TRBJ2-7,many,CASSYSRRGHEQYF,TGTGCCAGCAGTTACTCTCGCAGGGGACACGAGCAGTACTTC
14,TRBV7-8,-,TRBJ2-3,-,CASSLRLAADTQYF,TGTGCCAGCAGCTTAAGGCTAGCTGCAGATACGCAGTATTTT
12,TRBV28,-,TRBJ2-7,many,CASSPGEYEQYF,TGTGCCAGCAGTCCCGGGGAGTACGAGCAGTACTTC
13,TRBV28,-,TRBJ1-2,many,CATEHGTEVVYTF,TGTGCCACCGAGCACGGGACGGAAGTAGTGTACACCTTC
14,TRBV4-1,-,TRBJ2-7,many,CASSQEPLHGEQYF,TGCGCCAGCAGCCAAGAACCGCTGCACGGCGAGCAGTACTTC
13,TRBV27,-,TRBJ1-5,many,CASSSGIGQPQHF,TGTGCCAGCAGTTCGGGGATCGGACAGCCCCAGCATTTT
14,TRBV29-1,-,TRBJ2-5,many,CSVEGHGNLETQYF,TGCAGCGTTGAGGGACATGGGAATTTGGAGACCCAGTACTTC
17,TRBV4-2,TRBD2,TRBJ2-3,many,CASSPGGLAGVSDTQYF,TGTGCCAGCAGCCCTGGGGGACTAGCGGGAGTTTCGGATACGCAGTATTTT
11,TRBV28,-,TRBJ1-2,many,CANSKGGGYTF,TGTGCCAATTCAAAAGGAGGCGGCTACACCTTC
14,TRBV28,-,TRBJ1-4,many,CASSPSPTNEKLFF,TGTGCCAGCAGTCCTAGTCCAACTAATGAAAAACTGTTTTTT
17,TRBV6-5,-,TRBJ1-5,many,CASRKKTDSNLYQPQHF,TGTGCCAGCAGAAAAAAAACGGACTCCAACCTTTATCAGCCCCAGCATTTT
14,TRBV5-6,-,TRBJ2-6,many,CASSLDPGANVLTF,TGTGCCAGCAGCTTAGATCCTGGGGCCAACGTCCTGACTTTC
15,TRBV5-1,-,TRBJ2-2,many,CASSFTGSNTGELFF,TGCGCCAGCAGCTTTACGGGCTCGAACACCGGGGAGCTGTTTTTT
12,TRBV30,-,TRBJ1-1,many,CAWGPQPTEAFF,TGTGCCTGGGGCCCCCAGCCAACTGAAGCTTTCTTT
14,TRBV20-1,TRBD2,TRBJ2-3,many,CSGGTSGSTDTQYF,TGCAGTGGAGGGACTAGCGGTAGCACAGATACGCAGTATTTT
14,TRBV6-4,-,TRBJ1-2,many,CATAPGHFGYGYTF,TGTGCCACCGCCCCGGGTCACTTCGGCTATGGCTACACCTTC